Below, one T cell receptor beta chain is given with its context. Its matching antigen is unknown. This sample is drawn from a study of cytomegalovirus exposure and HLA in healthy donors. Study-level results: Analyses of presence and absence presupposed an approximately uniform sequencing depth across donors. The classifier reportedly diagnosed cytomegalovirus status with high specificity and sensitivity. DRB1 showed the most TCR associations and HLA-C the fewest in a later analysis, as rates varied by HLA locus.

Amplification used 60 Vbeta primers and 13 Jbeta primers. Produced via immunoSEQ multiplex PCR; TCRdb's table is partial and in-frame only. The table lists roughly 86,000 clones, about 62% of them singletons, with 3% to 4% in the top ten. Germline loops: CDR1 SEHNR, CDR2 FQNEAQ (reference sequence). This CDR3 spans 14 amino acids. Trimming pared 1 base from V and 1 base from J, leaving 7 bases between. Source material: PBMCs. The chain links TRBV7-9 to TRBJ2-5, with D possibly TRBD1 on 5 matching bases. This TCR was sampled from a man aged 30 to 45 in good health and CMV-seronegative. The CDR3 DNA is TGTGCCAGCAGCTTAGGACAGCCCCAAGAGACCCAGTACTTC. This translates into CASSLGQPQETQYF.